The T cell receptor beta chain under discussion was sequenced for a study of OX40 agonist ivuxolimab in advanced cancers. The CDR3 runs to 15 residues. V was clipped by 3 bases and J by 4 bases; unmatched bases: 8. The germline CDR1 and CDR2 sequences are SGHTA and FQGNSA. The method was immunoSEQ multiplex PCR; TCRdb's version includes in-frame clones alone and lacks a portion of them. The sample shows fewer than 85,000 clones, approximately 83% of them seen only once. The chain has TRBV7-2 and TRBJ1-2; 7 bases are shared with TRBD1. Sequencing was performed on CD4+ or CD8+ T cells sorted from blood, taken in a trial of the OX40 agonist ivuxolimab. The sequence was collected from an adult with an advanced solid tumor such as melanoma, head and neck, liver or kidney cancer. CDR3 bases: TGTGCCAGCAGCTTCCACCTACAGGGGAGCTATGGCTACACCTTC. Translation: CASSFHLQGSYGYTF.